The source of this T cell receptor beta chain is a study of blood T cell repertoires in COVID-19. Across the whole study: Researchers got acute and convalescent COVID-19 samples from the United States, Italy and Spain. Sources were T cells, B-cell-depleted T cells, or PBMCs; the material itself was cDNA or gDNA.

Under the authors' procedure: Amplification with reference gene primers provided the estimates of nucleated cell counts. Sequencing used immunoSEQ multiplex PCR; TCRdb keeps in-frame clones, though not all of them. V and J calls and clone size are as listed in that table; D and trimming were resolved from the DNA. The sample includes around 130,000 clones, 80% of them seen just once. The TCR originated in a man aged 55 to 70 with active or convalescent COVID-19. Material: peripheral blood.

In DNA form, the CDR3 reads TGTGCCAGCAGCCCCGCAAGGGGATACAATGAGCAGTTCTTC. Protein sequence: CASSPARGYNEQFF. The chain has TRBV7-3 and TRBJ2-1, with D maybe TRBD1 (5 bases). Germline CDR1 SGHTA, CDR2 FQGTGA. The CDR3 is 14 residues long. V was trimmed by 5 bases and J by 4 bases, leaving 12 bases between them.